Listed below are T cell receptor beta chains from one sample, sequenced in a study. One entry per CDR3 protein, called by TCRdb with MiXCR from the 5' RACE reads. The sample consists of 62,000 or so distinct CDR3 sequences, approximately 22% of them appearing once. The sample was memory CD4+ T cells sorted from a lymph node. The receptors come from a female donor with breast cancer. Both conserved end residues are part of each CDR3. D genes are given only for firm matches. Only some rows state a clone size, as once, few, many or a class for expanded clones.

j_call: TRBJ2-5; d_call: TRBD1; v_call: TRBV6-5; clone_size: .; cdr3_aa: CASSQTGVLQETQYF; cdr3_nt: TGTGCCAGCAGTCAGACAGGGGTCCTCCAAGAGACCCAGTACTTC
j_call: TRBJ2-1; d_call: TRBD1; v_call: TRBV4-2; clone_size: .; cdr3_aa: CASRTGGAGNEQFF; cdr3_nt: TGTGCCAGCAGAACAGGGGGAGCGGGCAATGAGCAGTTCTTC
j_call: TRBJ1-4; d_call: .; v_call: TRBV5-4; clone_size: .; cdr3_aa: CASSWDVNEKLFF; cdr3_nt: TGTGCCAGCAGCTGGGACGTCAATGAAAAACTGTTTTTT
j_call: TRBJ2-1; d_call: TRBD2; v_call: TRBV6-1; clone_size: few; cdr3_aa: CASSPNRLAGGYNEQFF; cdr3_nt: TGTGCCAGCAGTCCAAATCGCCTAGCGGGAGGTTACAATGAGCAGTTCTTC
j_call: TRBJ2-3; d_call: .; v_call: TRBV5-1; clone_size: .; cdr3_aa: CASSLVLGADTQYF; cdr3_nt: TGCGCCAGCAGCTTGGTGCTCGGCGCAGATACGCAGTATTTT
j_call: TRBJ2-2; d_call: .; v_call: TRBV15; clone_size: .; cdr3_aa: CATSRGLITGELFF; cdr3_nt: TGTGCCACCAGCAGGGGACTTATCACCGGGGAGCTGTTTTTT
j_call: TRBJ2-7; d_call: .; v_call: TRBV24-1; clone_size: few; cdr3_aa: CAASDTTAYEQYF; cdr3_nt: TGTGCCGCCAGTGACACGACCGCGTACGAGCAGTACTTC
j_call: TRBJ2-1; d_call: TRBD2; v_call: TRBV12-3/TRBV12-4; clone_size: few; cdr3_aa: CASSQRENEQFF; cdr3_nt: TGTGCCAGCAGCCAGCGGGAGAATGAGCAGTTCTTC
j_call: TRBJ2-7; d_call: TRBD1; v_call: TRBV18; clone_size: .; cdr3_aa: CASSPGRDREF; cdr3_nt: TGTGCCAGCTCACCAGGGCGGGACAGGGAGTTC
j_call: TRBJ1-4; d_call: TRBD1; v_call: TRBV7-9; clone_size: .; cdr3_aa: CASSLAGGTGNEKLFF; cdr3_nt: TGTGCCAGCAGCTTAGCGGGCGGGACAGGAAATGAAAAACTGTTTTTT
j_call: TRBJ1-5; d_call: .; v_call: TRBV5-1; clone_size: .; cdr3_aa: CASSLDGHSNQPQHF; cdr3_nt: TGCGCCAGCAGCTTGGATGGGCATAGCAATCAGCCCCAGCATTTT
j_call: TRBJ2-3; d_call: .; v_call: TRBV7-3; clone_size: many; cdr3_aa: CASSPSGSDTQYF; cdr3_nt: TGTGCCAGCAGCCCCTCGGGTTCGGATACGCAGTATTTT
j_call: TRBJ1-5; d_call: .; v_call: TRBV15; clone_size: many; cdr3_aa: CATSREFGSQPQHF; cdr3_nt: TGTGCCACCAGCAGGGAATTTGGGAGTCAGCCCCAGCATTTT
j_call: TRBJ2-7; d_call: .; v_call: TRBV6-5; clone_size: many; cdr3_aa: CASSRDGQSSYEQYF; cdr3_nt: TGTGCCAGCAGCCGAGATGGACAGTCCTCCTACGAGCAGTACTTC
j_call: TRBJ2-1; d_call: TRBD2; v_call: TRBV27; clone_size: .; cdr3_aa: CASSGAAKTSETPQFF; cdr3_nt: TGTGCCAGCAGTGGGGCGGCCAAGACTAGCGAAACCCCGCAGTTCTTC
j_call: TRBJ2-5; d_call: .; v_call: TRBV5-6; clone_size: .; cdr3_aa: CASTNWGGTQETQYF; cdr3_nt: TGTGCCAGCACGAACTGGGGCGGTACCCAAGAGACCCAGTACTTC
j_call: TRBJ2-1; d_call: .; v_call: TRBV11-2; clone_size: .; cdr3_aa: CASSFAVHPGNEQFF; cdr3_nt: TGTGCCAGCAGCTTCGCGGTCCATCCGGGCAATGAGCAGTTCTTC
j_call: TRBJ1-5; d_call: .; v_call: TRBV9; clone_size: .; cdr3_aa: CASSVVDNQPQHF; cdr3_nt: TGTGCCAGCAGCGTAGTGGATAATCAGCCCCAGCATTTT
j_call: TRBJ1-5; d_call: TRBD1; v_call: TRBV28; clone_size: .; cdr3_aa: CAIGTGATKPQHF; cdr3_nt: TGTGCCATTGGGACAGGGGCTACTAAGCCCCAGCATTTT
j_call: TRBJ1-6; d_call: .; v_call: TRBV20-1; clone_size: .; cdr3_aa: CRASSGTDSPLHF; cdr3_nt: TGCAGAGCTAGTAGCGGGACGGATTCACCCCTCCACTTT
j_call: TRBJ1-1; d_call: .; v_call: TRBV19; clone_size: once; cdr3_aa: CASSNPENTEAFF; cdr3_nt: TGTGCCAGTAGTAACCCAGAGAACACTGAAGCTTTCTTT
j_call: TRBJ2-7; d_call: TRBD2; v_call: TRBV11-3; clone_size: many; cdr3_aa: CASSSNFAGAYEQYF; cdr3_nt: TGTGCCAGCAGCTCCAACTTCGCGGGAGCATACGAGCAGTACTTC
j_call: TRBJ2-1; d_call: .; v_call: TRBV6-2/TRBV6-3; clone_size: .; cdr3_aa: CASSYSPGGNGEQFF; cdr3_nt: TGTGCCAGCAGTTACTCCCCCGGAGGGAATGGGGAGCAGTTCTTC
j_call: TRBJ1-6; d_call: .; v_call: TRBV6-5; clone_size: many; cdr3_aa: CASSRLRVESPLHF; cdr3_nt: TGTGCCAGCAGTCGTCTCCGAGTAGAATCACCCCTCCACTTT
j_call: TRBJ1-2; d_call: .; v_call: TRBV12-3/TRBV12-4; clone_size: few; cdr3_aa: CASSRRGGYTF; cdr3_nt: TGTGCCAGCAGCCGCCGGGGAGGCTACACCTTC
j_call: TRBJ1-1; d_call: TRBD1; v_call: TRBV5-1; clone_size: .; cdr3_aa: CASSLSGGETGAFF; cdr3_nt: TGCGCCAGCAGCTTGTCAGGGGGCGAAACGGGCGCTTTCTTT
j_call: TRBJ2-3; d_call: .; v_call: TRBV5-1; clone_size: many; cdr3_aa: CASSPRRADTDTQYF; cdr3_nt: TGCGCCAGCAGCCCTCGGCGGGCCGACACAGATACGCAGTATTTT
j_call: TRBJ2-1; d_call: .; v_call: TRBV7-2; clone_size: many; cdr3_aa: CASSHDWNRFF; cdr3_nt: TGTGCCAGCAGCCATGACTGGAACCGGTTCTTC
j_call: TRBJ2-2; d_call: TRBD2; v_call: TRBV4-1; clone_size: few; cdr3_aa: CASSQVALTSMVPGELFF; cdr3_nt: TGCGCCAGCAGCCAAGTCGCTCTGACTAGCATGGTACCCGGGGAGCTGTTTTTT
j_call: TRBJ1-2; d_call: .; v_call: TRBV20-1; clone_size: .; cdr3_aa: CSARDPGGGRGGYTF; cdr3_nt: TGCAGTGCTAGAGATCCTGGGGGGGGGCGAGGAGGCTACACCTTC
j_call: TRBJ2-7; d_call: .; v_call: TRBV5-5; clone_size: .; cdr3_aa: CASSLRSPSYEQYF; cdr3_nt: TGTGCCAGCAGCTTACGTTCCCCTTCCTACGAGCAGTACTTC
j_call: TRBJ1-1; d_call: .; v_call: TRBV18; clone_size: .; cdr3_aa: CASSPRIDSGTEAFF; cdr3_nt: TGTGCCAGCTCACCACGGATTGACTCGGGCACTGAAGCTTTCTTT
j_call: TRBJ2-3; d_call: TRBD1; v_call: TRBV5-1; clone_size: .; cdr3_aa: CASSLGSWTGTGSDTQYF; cdr3_nt: TGCGCCAGCAGCTTGGGGTCTTGGACCGGGACAGGGTCAGATACGCAGTATTTT
j_call: TRBJ1-5; d_call: .; v_call: TRBV20-1; clone_size: .; cdr3_aa: CSARVGSNQPQHF; cdr3_nt: TGCAGTGCTAGAGTAGGCAGCAATCAGCCCCAGCATTTT
j_call: TRBJ2-3; d_call: .; v_call: TRBV7-2; clone_size: .; cdr3_aa: CASSLITSIGVGNTQYF; cdr3_nt: TGTGCCAGCAGCCTCATTACTAGCATCGGAGTCGGGAATACGCAGTATTTT
j_call: TRBJ1-1; d_call: .; v_call: TRBV2; clone_size: .; cdr3_aa: CASHLQMNTEAFF; cdr3_nt: TGTGCCAGCCACTTACAGATGAACACTGAAGCTTTCTTT
j_call: TRBJ1-1; d_call: TRBD1; v_call: TRBV7-3; clone_size: large; cdr3_aa: CASSSQGGTEAFF; cdr3_nt: TGTGCCAGCAGCTCTCAGGGGGGCACTGAAGCTTTCTTT
j_call: TRBJ2-1; d_call: .; v_call: TRBV5-1; clone_size: .; cdr3_aa: CASSLASPGDNEQFF; cdr3_nt: TGCGCCAGCAGCTTGGCGAGTCCTGGGGACAATGAGCAGTTCTTC
j_call: TRBJ2-4; d_call: TRBD1; v_call: TRBV6-2/TRBV6-3; clone_size: .; cdr3_aa: CASSSPGGRRKNIQYF; cdr3_nt: TGTGCCAGCAGCTCACCAGGGGGCCGGCGCAAAAACATTCAGTACTTC
j_call: TRBJ2-3; d_call: .; v_call: TRBV9; clone_size: few; cdr3_aa: CASSAFPGTDTQYF; cdr3_nt: TGTGCCAGCAGCGCCTTTCCGGGCACAGATACGCAGTATTTT
j_call: TRBJ1-2; d_call: .; v_call: TRBV12-3/TRBV12-4; clone_size: few; cdr3_aa: CASSPLSRGGGYTF; cdr3_nt: TGTGCCAGCAGTCCCCTTTCGAGGGGCGGGGGCTACACCTTC
j_call: TRBJ2-3; d_call: .; v_call: TRBV20-1; clone_size: many; cdr3_aa: CSAGSTDTQYF; cdr3_nt: TGCAGTGCTGGTAGCACAGATACGCAGTATTTT
j_call: TRBJ1-2; d_call: TRBD1; v_call: TRBV20-1; clone_size: few; cdr3_aa: CSAHRTGLYGGYTF; cdr3_nt: TGCAGTGCTCATCGGACAGGGTTATATGGTGGCTACACCTTC
j_call: TRBJ2-3; d_call: .; v_call: TRBV11-1; clone_size: .; cdr3_aa: CASSLSGDAQYF; cdr3_nt: TGTGCCAGCAGCTTGTCAGGGGATGCGCAGTATTTT
j_call: TRBJ2-3; d_call: TRBD1; v_call: TRBV7-3; clone_size: many; cdr3_aa: CASSSQGAPDTQYF; cdr3_nt: TGTGCCAGCAGCTCACAGGGGGCTCCAGATACGCAGTATTTT
j_call: TRBJ2-7; d_call: .; v_call: TRBV12-3/TRBV12-4; clone_size: few; cdr3_aa: CASSLNWFYEQYF; cdr3_nt: TGTGCCAGCAGTTTAAACTGGTTTTACGAGCAGTACTTC
j_call: TRBJ2-1; d_call: .; v_call: TRBV29-1; clone_size: .; cdr3_aa: CNVAVQQGEQFF; cdr3_nt: TGCAACGTTGCAGTCCAGCAGGGTGAGCAGTTCTTC
j_call: TRBJ2-3; d_call: TRBD2; v_call: TRBV5-1; clone_size: few; cdr3_aa: CASSWIAGGETDTQYF; cdr3_nt: TGCGCCAGCAGCTGGATAGCGGGAGGGGAAACAGATACGCAGTATTTT